This is a list of T cell receptor beta chains from one sample in a study of T cells in Graves' hyperthyroidism and ophthalmopathy. TCRdb passed the multiplex PCR reads through MiXCR, listing each CDR3 protein once. The data hold fewer than 350,000 distinct CDR3 sequences, with approximately 18% observed a single time. The sequenced sample was blood. Receptor source: a man in his forties or fifties with Graves' ophthalmopathy. Both conserved end residues are part of each CDR3. A D gene is named only where the DNA matches it firmly. Rows give clone size only sometimes, using once, few, many, or a class for an expanded clone.

V	size	J	length	D	DNA	CDR3
TRBV12-3/TRBV12-4	NA	TRBJ1-2	12	NA	TGTGCCAGCACCCCGGGAGTCTATGGCTACACCTTC	CASTPGVYGYTF
TRBV28	NA	TRBJ2-1	15	NA	TGTGCCAGCACCCTGAGAGGGAGACCTTACAATGAGCAGTTCTTC	CASTLRGRPYNEQFF
TRBV11-2	large	TRBJ2-5	17	TRBD2	TGTGCCAGCAGCTTAGGTCCCCTAGCGGGAGGTGTGGAGACCCAGTACTTC	CASSLGPLAGGVETQYF
TRBV6-2/TRBV6-3	few	TRBJ2-7	15	NA	TGTGCCAGCAGTTACTTGTCCGGACATTCCGACGAGCAGTACTTC	CASSYLSGHSDEQYF
TRBV20-1	few	TRBJ1-3	13	TRBD1	TGCAGTGCGTCTCCGGGACAGGAAAACACCATATATTTT	CSASPGQENTIYF
TRBV20-1	many	TRBJ2-7	11	NA	TGCCCCGGACAAGTCGACTACGAGCAGTACTTC	CPGQVDYEQYF
TRBV2	many	TRBJ1-4	16	NA	TGTGCCAGCATTGACCCTATAGGAGGATATAATGAAAAACTGTTTTTT	CASIDPIGGYNEKLFF
TRBV20-1	NA	TRBJ1-4	15	NA	TGCAGTGCTAGAGATTGGCGGGGGGCTGGGGAAAAACTGTTTTTT	CSARDWRGAGEKLFF
TRBV7-9	many	TRBJ1-2	15	NA	TGTGCCAGCAGCGAGCCAGCAACTCTTAACTATGGCTACACCTTC	CASSEPATLNYGYTF
TRBV12-3/TRBV12-4	many	TRBJ1-5	13	TRBD1	TGTGCCAGCAGAGGACAGGTAAATCAGCCCCAGCATTTT	CASRGQVNQPQHF
TRBV10-3	NA	TRBJ2-7	12	NA	TGTGCCATCAGTGTTGAGACCTACGAGCAGTACTTC	CAISVETYEQYF
TRBV30	many	TRBJ1-6	13	NA	TGTGCCTGGAACGCAGTGAATAATTCACCCCTCCACTTT	CAWNAVNNSPLHF
TRBV11-2	NA	TRBJ2-5	15	NA	TGTGCCAGCAGCTTACCGGGACTAGGGGGCGAGACCCAGTACTTC	CASSLPGLGGETQYF
TRBV24-1	NA	TRBJ2-1	16	TRBD1	TGTGCCACCAGTGATTTCCGACAGGGTTCCTACAATGAGCAGTTCTTC	CATSDFRQGSYNEQFF
TRBV20-1	many	TRBJ2-5	14	TRBD1	TGCAGTGCTAGGGGACAGGGACTTGGGCAGACCCAGTACTTC	CSARGQGLGQTQYF
TRBV3-1	many	TRBJ2-4	12	NA	TGTGCCAGCAGCCAGCAGGGTGACATTCAGTACTTC	CASSQQGDIQYF
TRBV7-9	many	TRBJ2-1	15	TRBD2	TGTGCCAGCAGCTTACCAGCGGGAGTCTACAATGAGCAGTTCTTC	CASSLPAGVYNEQFF
TRBV7-2	many	TRBJ2-7	14	TRBD2	TGTGCCAGCAGCTTAGCGCGGGGGAGCCACGAGCAGTACTTC	CASSLARGSHEQYF
TRBV2	many	TRBJ1-2	12	NA	TGTGCCAGCAAAACGGGGGGGAATGGCTACACCTTC	CASKTGGNGYTF
TRBV2	many	TRBJ2-5	15	NA	TGTGCCAGCAGGAGGACACCAGGGATTCGTGAGACCCAGTACTTC	CASRRTPGIRETQYF
TRBV6-1	few	TRBJ2-1	12	TRBD1	TGTGCCAGCACCGACAGGGGCTATGAGCAGTTCTTC	CASTDRGYEQFF
TRBV19	NA	TRBJ2-2	12	NA	TGTGCCAGTTTCGACAGAACCGGGGAGCTGTTTTTT	CASFDRTGELFF
TRBV7-2	many	TRBJ1-5	13	NA	TGTGCCAGCAGCTTACAGGGAGGACAGCCCCAGCATTTT	CASSLQGGQPQHF
TRBV27	NA	TRBJ2-1	18	TRBD2	TGTGCCAGCAGTTTGCGTAGCGGGAGGGCCACGGTACGGAATGAGCAGTTCTTC	CASSLRSGRATVRNEQFF
TRBV11-1	NA	TRBJ2-3	14	NA	TGTGCCAGCAGCTTAGCGGGAGGAATAGATACGCAGTATTTT	CASSLAGGIDTQYF
TRBV7-3	once	TRBJ2-1	16	NA	TGTGCCAGCAGCCTTAACTTACTAGCCCTGGGTCATGAGCAGTTCTTC	CASSLNLLALGHEQFF
TRBV20-1	NA	TRBJ2-5	12	NA	TGCAGTGCTAGATCTAGACGTGAGACCCAGTACTTC	CSARSRRETQYF
TRBV2	many	TRBJ2-7	15	NA	TGTGCCAGCAGTGAGCGGGGCTCAAGCTCCTACGAGCAGTACTTC	CASSERGSSSYEQYF
TRBV20-1	NA	TRBJ2-7	14	TRBD2	TGCAGTGCTAGAGAAACCGGGAGGGGAGACGAGCAGTACTTC	CSARETGRGDEQYF
TRBV29-1	few	TRBJ2-7	13	TRBD1	TGCAGCGTCGCGGACAGGGGTGCCTACGAGCAGTACTTC	CSVADRGAYEQYF
TRBV3-1	many	TRBJ1-5	14	TRBD1	TGTGCCAGCAGCCCCTCGACAGGGAACCAGCCCCAGCATTTT	CASSPSTGNQPQHF
TRBV3-1	many	TRBJ2-3	13	NA	TGTGCCAGCAGCCCCGGGGTCACAGATACGCAGTATTTT	CASSPGVTDTQYF
TRBV28	few	TRBJ2-5	10	NA	TGTGCCAGCAGTGCAGGGTTGGCGTACTTC	CASSAGLAYF
TRBV30	many	TRBJ2-7	14	NA	TGTGCCTGGAGTGATGACAGAATAACTACGAGGGAGTACTTC	CAWSDDRITTREYF
TRBV7-3	few	TRBJ2-5	16	NA	TGTGCCAGCAGCCCCTCTTGGGGTCACACCCAAGAGACCCAGTACTTC	CASSPSWGHTQETQYF
TRBV3-1	many	TRBJ2-1	16	TRBD2	TGTGCCAGCAGCCAAGAGGGTAGCGGGAGGATCCATGAGCAGTTCTTC	CASSQEGSGRIHEQFF
TRBV7-2	NA	TRBJ1-5	17	TRBD1	TGTGCCAGCAGCTTATGGACAGGGGCGAGTAGCAATCAGCCCCAGCATTTT	CASSLWTGASSNQPQHF
TRBV7-9	NA	TRBJ1-2	15	NA	TGTGCCAGCAGCTTAGCGCAGGCTGGGGTTTATGGCTACACCTTC	CASSLAQAGVYGYTF
TRBV27	many	TRBJ2-7	16	TRBD2	TGTGCCAGCAGTTTAAGGGCTAGCGGGGATTCCTACGAGCAGTACTTC	CASSLRASGDSYEQYF